The clone carrying this T cell receptor beta chain appeared many times. Per the germline V gene, CDR1 is MNHEY and CDR2 is SVGAGI. The CDR3 sequence is 15 residues long. Trimming removed 0 bases at V and 8 bases at J, with 11 bases between. Using a constant-region primer together with ProtoScript II reverse transcriptase, TCR beta cDNA was made from about 500 ng of total RNA. Three nested multiplex PCR rounds, a slightly modified ARM-PCR, produced the libraries for TCR beta. For roughly 11 cycles apiece, the opening two PCR rounds ran with TRBV1-TRBV30 forward primers and a C-beta reverse primer. TCRdb re-derived calls from the multiplex PCR reads in MiXCR, one entry per CDR3 protein. The sample contains fewer than 350,000 distinct CDR3 sequences, 65% of which appear only once. The sample originates from a study of tumor-infiltrating lymphocytes in primary liver carcinoma. For blood RNA, unsorted whole blood served as the source, and germline DNA was extracted too.

Sequenced material: peripheral blood. The source is a man between 40 and 49 years old with primary liver carcinoma and hepatitis B virus infection. This chain joins TRBV6-5 and TRBJ1-6, with D tentatively TRBD1 (5 bases). The CDR3 sequence is CASSYSIQGHSPLHF. CDR3 in DNA: TGTGCCAGCAGTTACTCAATCCAGGGTCATTCACCCCTCCACTTT.